This entry lists 31 T cell receptor beta chains sequenced from one sample in a study of PD-L1 blockade in urothelial cancer. Described time point: peripheral blood 6 weeks after treatment start. Clones were sequenced by immunoSEQ multiplex PCR, and TCRdb holds only the in-frame ones, with some missing. This table has tens of thousands of clones, about 90% appearing once. The sample consisted of PBMCs, taken around atezolizumab (anti-PD-L1) treatment. The source is a man between 60 and 70 years old with urothelial cancer.

The DNA for the CDR3 is TGCGCCAGCAGCTTGGGCCTAGTAAGTGAGACCCAGTACTTC. This sequence encodes CASSLGLVSETQYF. The chain couples TRBV5-1 to TRBJ2-5; D gene uncertain. The CDR3 length is 14 residues. Trimming took off 0 bases at V and 5 bases at J, with 11 bases between the two ends. CDR1 is SGHRS and CDR2 is YFSETQ in the germline V gene.

This chain's CDR3 is CASSPDTGELFF. DNA for the CDR3: TGTGCCAGCAGTCCGGACACCGGGGAGCTGTTTTTT. The chain combines TRBV28 with TRBJ2-2; no clear D gene. Germline V lookup: CDR1 MDHEN, CDR2 SYDVKM. The CDR3 spans 12 residues. V was cut by 5 bases and J by 3 bases, with 4 bases left in between.

This clone appeared a single time. Just one base apart from a much larger clone, this may be a read error. V usage is TRBV7-9 and J usage is TRBJ1-1; the D gene is possibly TRBD1 (5 bases). With 1 base removed from V and 1 base from J, the gap between germline ends came to 10 bases. Germline V CDR1 and CDR2: SEHNR, FQNEAQ (reference sequence). This CDR3 is built from 15 residues. This CDR3 reads CASSLDLTGNTEAFF. The CDR3 DNA reads as TGTGCCAGCAGCTTAGACCTCACAGGGAACACTGAAGCTTTCTTT.

The chain is built from TRBV6-5 and TRBJ1-1, with a possible D match to TRBD1 (5 bases). V was shortened by 5 bases and J by 9 bases, with 10 bases between the two germline ends. CDR1 and CDR2 from the germline V gene are MNHEY and SVGAGI. The CDR3 runs 11 residues. The CDR3 bases are TGTGCCAGCAGTATACGACAGAAAGCTTTCTTT. Translation gives CASSIRQKAFF.

J is TRBJ1-1 and V is TRBV7-9, with no clear D. The CDR3 length is 14 residues. CDR1 SEHNR and CDR2 FQNEAQ come from the germline V gene (reference sequence). V lost 1 base and J lost 4, with 10 bases in between. This chain's CDR3 is CASSLGGVFTEAFF. For the CDR3, the DNA is TGTGCCAGCAGCTTAGGGGGAGTGTTCACTGAAGCTTTCTTT.

The chain is built from TRBV6-1 and TRBJ1-5; no firm D call. The V end was cut by 6 bases, the J end by 10 bases, with 19 bases between. The CDR3 totals 14 residues. Looked up from germline, CDR1 is MNHNS and CDR2 is SASEGT. This CDR3 is CASRDKPGVDPQHF. CDR3 sequence (DNA): TGTGCCAGCAGGGATAAACCGGGTGTGGATCCCCAGCATTTT.

The CDR3 DNA reads as TGTGCCAGCAGACTGCCGGGTCCCAGCAATCAGCCCCAGCATTTT. It encodes CASRLPGPSNQPQHF. The chain carries TRBV28 and TRBJ1-5, with D hard to call. CDR3 length: 15 amino acids. Germline CDR1 is MDHEN and CDR2 is SYDVKM. Trimming took 6 bases from V and 1 from J, leaving 13 bases between them.

This clone was observed once. The genes are TRBV6-5 and TRBJ1-3, with 8 bases that match TRBD1. This CDR3 has 14 residues. V lost 5 bases and J lost 8; bases outside the gene matches: 8. Germline V gene lookup returns CDR1 MNHEY and CDR2 SVGAGI. The CDR3 is CASSQDRGLDTIYF. The CDR3 DNA reads as TGTGCCAGCAGTCAAGACAGGGGTTTGGACACCATATATTTT.

This CDR3 is CASSQGDRGGTEAFF. The CDR3 DNA sequence: TGCGCCAGCAGCCAAGGGGACAGGGGTGGCACTGAAGCTTTCTTT. The chain links TRBV4-1 to TRBJ1-1; TRBD1 matches at 10 bases. J lost 4 bases, V lost 1 base, and 3 bases had no gene match. The CDR3 consists of 15 residues. The germline V gene encodes CDR1 MGHRA and CDR2 YSYEKL.

This chain joins TRBV6-1 and TRBJ2-5; 9 bases map to TRBD1. CDR1 MNHNS and CDR2 SASEGT come from the germline V gene. This CDR3 has 15 amino acids. Losses at the gene ends were 6 bases for V and 0 bases for J; bases not matched to a gene: 5. CDR3 loop: CASRWDRVHQETQYF. The CDR3 nucleotides are TGTGCCAGCAGATGGGACAGGGTACACCAAGAGACCCAGTACTTC.

This sequence joins TRBV23-1 and TRBJ2-2, with D tentatively TRBD2 (7 bases). TRBV23-1 is marked as an open reading frame, function uncertain. The CDR3 is 17 residues long. V was cut by 0 bases and J by 2 bases, with 13 bases left in between. The DNA for the CDR3 is TGCGCCAGCAGTCAATCGAAAAGGGGGGGAAACACCGGGGAGCTGTTTTTT. This translates into CASSQSKRGGNTGELFF.

This chain connects TRBV6-5 to TRBJ2-7; D possibly corresponds to TRBD2 (6 bases). This CDR3 comprises 15 residues. CDR1 and CDR2 from the germline V gene are MNHEY and SVGAGI. Deletions cut 0 bases from V and 6 bases from J, with 15 bases between. CDR3 coding DNA: TGTGCCAGCAGTTACTCGATCTCCCGGGGAGGCGAGCAGTACTTC. Its translation: CASSYSISRGGEQYF.

V usage is TRBV30 and J usage is TRBJ2-2; weak D call: TRBD1 (6 bases). Deletions cut 8 bases from V and 0 bases from J, with 13 bases between. The CDR3 is 14 amino acids. The germline CDR1 and CDR2 sequences are GTSNPN and SVGIG (reference sequence). The CDR3 loop reads CAGRQETNTGELFF. In DNA, the CDR3 is TGTGCCGGCCGACAGGAGACGAACACCGGGGAGCTGTTTTTT.

The chain has TRBV11-3 and TRBJ2-1; D remains unclear. The V gene lost 4 bases and the J gene lost 7 bases, with 11 bases spanning the gap. Per germline, CDR1 SGHNT and CDR2 YENEEA. The CDR3 length is 13 residues. The CDR3 nucleotides read TGTGCCAGCAGCTCAACCCTATGGAATGAGCAGTTCTTC. This codes for CASSSTLWNEQFF.

The chain recombines TRBV29-1 with TRBJ2-2, with TRBD1 matching 8 bases. This CDR3 is 14 amino acids long. CDR1 is SQVTM and CDR2 is ANQGSEA in the germline V gene. With V trimmed by 5 bases and J by 7 bases, 9 bases remained unmatched. In DNA form, the CDR3 reads TGCAGCGTTTCTGGGCAGGGGGCCGGCGGGGAGCTGTTTTTT. Translating it yields CSVSGQGAGGELFF.

This clone was seen a few times. The gene calls are TRBV11-3 and TRBJ2-2; 8 nucleotides align to TRBD1. CDR1 is SGHNT, CDR2 YENEEA, per germline. The J segment lost 5 bases and the V segment lost 6 bases, leaving 8 bases of the junction unmatched. CDR3 length equals 15 residues. The CDR3 DNA reads TGTGCCAGCAGTAAAGGGACAGGTCAGACCGGGGAGCTGTTTTTT. Its translation: CASSKGTGQTGELFF.

The V gene is TRBV7-6, the J gene TRBJ1-1, with D perhaps matching TRBD1 (5 bases). The CDR3 loop spans 17 amino acids. Trimming took off 1 base at V and 5 bases at J, with 20 bases between the two ends. Germline CDR1 is SGHVS and CDR2 is FNYEAQ. The CDR3 here is CASSLGHLGGGRTEAFF. As DNA, the CDR3 is TGTGCCAGCAGCTTAGGCCATTTGGGGGGAGGAAGGACTGAAGCTTTCTTT.

The chain couples TRBV11-3 to TRBJ2-3; tentative D call: TRBD1 (6 bases). The CDR3 consists of 14 residues. V lost 5 bases, J lost 3 bases, and 12 bases lay in between. Germline loops: CDR1 SGHNT, CDR2 YENEEA. CDR3 sequence reads: CASSRTEQTDTQYF. The CDR3 coding sequence is TGTGCCAGCAGCCGGACAGAACAAACAGATACGCAGTATTTT.

V and J are TRBV6-1 and TRBJ1-4, with TRBD1 matching 9 bases. CDR3 length equals 15 residues. Unmatched junction bases numbered 7, after V lost 4 bases and J lost 7 bases. In germline, CDR1 is MNHNS, CDR2 SASEGT. The DNA of the CDR3 is TGTGCCAGCAGTGTGACCGGGACAGGGACTGAAAAACTGTTTTTT. It is translated as CASSVTGTGTEKLFF.

This chain connects TRBV7-8 to TRBJ2-1; 11 bases fit TRBD1. The CDR3 sequence is 17 residues long. With 0 bases clipped from V and 7 bases from J, the junction kept 8 bases outside the gene matches. CDR1 is SGHVS and CDR2 is FQNEAQ in the germline V gene. Here the CDR3 DNA reads TGTGCCAGCAGCTTAGCACCTGGACAGGGGGCGCGGAATGAGCAGTTCTTC. Protein sequence: CASSLAPGQGARNEQFF.

The CDR3 spells CASRHRQGYTLNEKLFF. The CDR3 coding sequence is TGTGCCAGCAGACATCGACAGGGCTACACCCTTAATGAAAAACTGTTTTTT. This sequence joins TRBV28 and TRBJ1-4, with 7 bases aligning to TRBD1. CDR3 length: 17 amino acids. Looked up from germline, CDR1 is MDHEN and CDR2 is SYDVKM. V shed 6 bases and J 4 bases; nucleotides not matched to a gene: 14.

V usage is TRBV7-9 and J usage is TRBJ2-6, with TRBD1 identical over 9 bases. This CDR3 spans 17 amino acids. J gave up 4 bases and V 5 bases, and 9 bases lay outside the gene matches. Germline CDR1 SEHNR, CDR2 FQNEAQ (reference sequence). CDR3 DNA: TGTGCCAGCAGCCGGAGGACAGGGGAGGGGGGGGCCAACGTCCTGACTTTC. This codes for CASSRRTGEGGANVLTF.

The V gene is TRBV28, the J gene TRBJ1-2; D not resolved. The CDR3 is 11 amino acids. V lost 6 bases and J lost 8, with 10 bases in between. Germline assignment: CDR1 MDHEN and CDR2 SYDVKM. The CDR3 spells CASSSSQGYTF. CDR3 in DNA: TGTGCCAGCAGCTCCTCGCAGGGCTACACCTTC.

The V gene is TRBV7-3, the J gene TRBJ2-7, with 7 bases fitting TRBD1. There are 15 residues in the CDR3. V was pared by 6 bases and J by 2 bases, with 10 bases of the junction left unmatched. CDR1 SGHTA and CDR2 FQGTGA come from the germline V gene. CDR3 bases: TGTGCCAGCAGTCCACGGGCAGGGGGAACCTACGAGCAGTACTTC. It codes for CASSPRAGGTYEQYF.

The chain is built from TRBV30 and TRBJ1-1; 7 nucleotides agree with TRBD1. In germline, CDR1 is GTSNPN, CDR2 SVGIG (reference sequence). The CDR3 loop spans 14 amino acids. The V and J ends lost 0 bases and 5 bases, in that order; junction bases with no gene match: 6. CDR3 in DNA: TGTGCCTGGAGTGTATATGCAGGGGGAACTGAAGCTTTCTTT. This encodes CAWSVYAGGTEAFF.

The chain links TRBV28 to TRBJ2-7, with TRBD2 matching 7 bases. Trimming cost V 6 bases and J 0 bases; bases outside gene matches: 11. The CDR3 has 16 residues. CDR1 is MDHEN, CDR2 SYDVKM, per germline. For the CDR3, the DNA is TGTGCCAGCAGAGCTTACGGGACTACCTTCTCCTACGAGCAGTACTTC. Its protein is CASRAYGTTFSYEQYF. Together with reference TRBV28 and TRBJ2-7, the CDR3 gives the full variable domain: DVKVTQSSRYLVKRTGEKVFLECVQDMDHENMFWYRQDPGLGLRLIYFSYDVKMKEKGDIPEGYSVSREKKERFSLILESASTNQTSMYLCASRAYGTTFSYEQYFGPGTRLTVT.

The chain couples TRBV6-5 to TRBJ2-7, with 8 bases that match TRBD1. The CDR3 is 14 residues long. V lost 2 bases, J lost 6 bases, and 6 bases stayed unmatched. CDR1 is MNHEY and CDR2 is SVGAGI in the germline V gene. DNA of the CDR3: TGTGCCAGCAGTTACGGGACAGGTAGGAGCGAGCAGTACTTC. It specifies CASSYGTGRSEQYF.

This clone was seen more than once but under ten times. The rearrangement uses TRBV6-1 and TRBJ1-2; 8 bases align to TRBD1. Germline V lookup: CDR1 MNHNS, CDR2 SASEGT. The V and J ends lost 4 bases and 2 bases, in that order; junction bases with no gene match: 9. This CDR3 region has 16 residues. In DNA form, the CDR3 reads TGTGCCAGCAGTGCACCACAGGGGGTTGGGAACTATGGCTACACCTTC. This sequence encodes CASSAPQGVGNYGYTF.

The chain joins TRBV7-9 to TRBJ2-3; TRBD2 is a possible D gene (7 bases). The germline gives CDR1 SEHNR, CDR2 FQNEAQ (reference sequence). Trimming removed 1 base at V and 4 bases at J, with 12 bases between. The CDR3 loop spans 15 amino acids. Here the CDR3 DNA reads TGTGCCAGCAGCTTAGAGGGGGGGAAGGCAGATACGCAGTATTTT. It specifies CASSLEGGKADTQYF. The whole variable domain, remainder taken from reference TRBV7-9 and TRBJ2-3, is DTGVSQNPRHKITKRGQNVTFRCDPISEHNRLYWYRQTLGQGPEFLTYFQNEAQLEKSRLLSDRFSAERPKGSFSTLEIQRTEQGDSAMYLCASSLEGGKADTQYFGPGTRLTVL.

The CDR3, as DNA: TGTGCCAGCAGCTTAACTCTCCTCACCGGGGAGCTGTTTTTT. Translation: CASSLTLLTGELFF. J is TRBJ2-2 and V is TRBV7-8; no firm D call. Trimming shortened V by 2 bases and J by 4 bases, and 8 bases separated the two germline ends. The germline CDR1 and CDR2 sequences are SGHVS and FQNEAQ. This CDR3 is built from 14 residues.

The chain has TRBV30 and TRBJ1-2; no clear D gene. CDR3 length: 13 amino acids. Germline lookup yields CDR1 GTSNPN and CDR2 SVGIG (reference sequence). Trimming left V 0 bases short and J 4 bases short, with 9 bases between. Here the CDR3 DNA reads TGTGCCTGGAGTGTTGGGCTTCTCTATGGCTACACCTTC. This sequence encodes CAWSVGLLYGYTF. Full variable domain (missing parts from reference TRBV30 and TRBJ1-2): SQTIHQWPATLVQPVGSPLSLECTVEGTSNPNLYWYRQAAGRGLQLLFYSVGIGQISSEVPQNLSASRPQDRQFILSSKKLLLSDSGFYLCAWSVGLLYGYTFGSGTRLTVV.